This is a list of T cell receptor beta chains from one sample in a study of OX40 agonist ivuxolimab in advanced cancers. Clones were sequenced by immunoSEQ multiplex PCR, and TCRdb holds only the in-frame ones, with some missing. The sample holds some 69,000 clones, about 90% seen once. This specimen was CD4+ or CD8+ T cells sorted from blood, taken in a trial of the OX40 agonist ivuxolimab. The receptors derive from an adult with an advanced solid tumor such as melanoma, head and neck, liver or kidney cancer. The CDR3 runs from the conserved cysteine through the conserved F or W. A D gene is named only where the DNA matches it firmly. For some rows the clone size is stated as once, few or many, or as a class when expanded; others skip it.

TRBV5-4	-	TRBJ2-2	-	TGTGCCAGCAGCCCTCAAACCGGGGAGCTGTTTTTT	CASSPQTGELFF
TRBV2	-	TRBJ2-7	-	TGTGCCAGCAGCCAAATTTCCTACGAGCAGTACTTC	CASSQISYEQYF
TRBV19	-	TRBJ1-2	-	TGTGCCAGTAGTCCACAGTCGGCCAACTATGGCTACACCTTC	CASSPQSANYGYTF
TRBV7-2	-	TRBJ1-3	-	TGTGCCAGCAGCCGGAGGCCGAGCTCTGGAAACACCATATATTTT	CASSRRPSSGNTIYF
TRBV5-4	-	TRBJ1-1	-	TGTGCCAGCAGCAGAGAAAACTTGAACACTGAAGCTTTCTTT	CASSRENLNTEAFF
TRBV19	-	TRBJ2-3	-	TGTGCCAGTAAGGAAAGAATCACAGATACGCAGTATTTT	CASKERITDTQYF
TRBV11-2	-	TRBJ2-1	-	TGTGCCAGCAGCTCCCCGGACCAACGGTTCCAGTTCTTC	CASSSPDQRFQFF
TRBV15	-	TRBJ2-7	-	TGTGCCACCAGCAGAGTGGAGGGAGCGCACGAGCAGTACTTC	CATSRVEGAHEQYF
TRBV5-1	-	TRBJ2-3	TRBD2	TGCGCCAGCAGCTTGCCTAGCGGGAACAGAGATACGCAGTATTTT	CASSLPSGNRDTQYF
TRBV7-3	-	TRBJ2-3	TRBD2	TGTGCCAGCAGCCCCGATAGCGGGAGGGCCACAGATACGCAGTATTTT	CASSPDSGRATDTQYF
TRBV19	once	TRBJ2-7	-	TGTGCCAGTAGTATAGGACTTACCGGGGAGCAGTACTTC	CASSIGLTGEQYF
TRBV7-3	-	TRBJ1-6	TRBD1	TGTGCCAGCCGCAGGGGGCACTCACCCCTCCACTTT	CASRRGHSPLHF
TRBV14	once	TRBJ2-5	TRBD2	TGTGCCAGCAGCCTCTGGACTAGCGGGAGGACACAAGAGACCCAGTACTTC	CASSLWTSGRTQETQYF
TRBV7-8	-	TRBJ2-5	-	TGTGCCAGCAGCTTAGGGGCGTACCAAGAGACCCAGTACTTC	CASSLGAYQETQYF
TRBV18	-	TRBJ2-7	-	TGTGCCAGCTCGCCCCCAGGAGTCTACGAGCAGTACTTC	CASSPPGVYEQYF
TRBV19	-	TRBJ1-2	-	TGTGCCAGCCTCTCGGGGGTGCGCGGCTACACCTTC	CASLSGVRGYTF
TRBV13	once	TRBJ2-1	TRBD2	TGTGCCAGCAGCTTATCTAGCGGTACGGATGAGCAGTTCTTC	CASSLSSGTDEQFF
TRBV28	-	TRBJ2-3	-	TGTGCCAGCAGCACAGGGTCTGGTACGCAGTATTTT	CASSTGSGTQYF
TRBV30	-	TRBJ2-1	-	TGTGCCTGGGCCTTAGGGCAGTTCTTC	CAWALGQFF
TRBV4-3	-	TRBJ1-4	-	TGCGCCAGCAGCCAAGTAGAGGGTTTCCGGGGTGTTCGTGAAAAACTGTTTTTT	CASSQVEGFRGVREKLFF
TRBV11-3	-	TRBJ2-3	-	TGTGCCAGCAGCTCCCGAGGGGGGCCAGATACGCAGTATTTT	CASSSRGGPDTQYF
TRBV11-2	-	TRBJ2-3	-	TGTGCCAGCAGCTCCGGAGATACGCAGTATTTT	CASSSGDTQYF
TRBV14	-	TRBJ2-1	TRBD2	TGTGCCAGCAGCCAAGATTCTTTTGGAATAGCGGGGTTAAGCTCCTACAATGAGCAGTTCTTC	CASSQDSFGIAGLSSYNEQFF
TRBV28	-	TRBJ1-4	-	TGTGCCAGCGGATCTTCCACACCAACTAATGAAAAACTGTTTTTT	CASGSSTPTNEKLFF
TRBV7-2	-	TRBJ2-7	-	TGTGCCAGCAGCTTTGCCACTGGCGCGGTCGAGCAGTACTTC	CASSFATGAVEQYF
TRBV9	-	TRBJ2-5	TRBD1	TGTGCCAGCAGCAGGACAGGGAGGGAGACCCAGTACTTC	CASSRTGRETQYF
TRBV7-7	-	TRBJ2-3	TRBD1	TGTGCTAGCGGCCCGGGACAGGGTGGTGATACGCAGTATTTT	CASGPGQGGDTQYF
TRBV10-3	-	TRBJ2-5	-	TGTGCCACATATAGAACGGACCAAGAGACCCAGTACTTC	CATYRTDQETQYF
TRBV7-9	-	TRBJ2-5	TRBD2	TGTGCCAGCAGTACCCCCGGGGGGGAAGAGACCCAGTACTTC	CASSTPGGEETQYF
TRBV18	-	TRBJ2-1	-	TGTGCCAGCTCACCGACGGATAAACAGGGTATGAATGAGCAGTTCTTC	CASSPTDKQGMNEQFF
TRBV29-1	-	TRBJ2-1	-	TGCAGCGTTGTACAGGCCGCCAATGAGCAGTTCTTC	CSVVQAANEQFF
TRBV28	few	TRBJ1-4	-	TGTGCCAGCAGTTTAAATGGAGAAAAACTGTTTTTT	CASSLNGEKLFF
TRBV11-2	-	TRBJ2-5	-	TGTGCCAGCAGCTTGCAAGTCCAAGAGACCCAGTACTTC	CASSLQVQETQYF
TRBV19	-	TRBJ2-1	TRBD2	TGTGCCAGTAGATTAGCGGGAGTGGGCAATGAGCAGTTCTTC	CASRLAGVGNEQFF
TRBV7-2	-	TRBJ2-1	-	TGTGCCAGCAGCTTACGAGCGGGTCACAATGAGCAGTTCTTC	CASSLRAGHNEQFF
TRBV10-3	-	TRBJ2-1	TRBD2	TGTGCCATCAGTGGGACATTAGCGGGACAAACCTACAATGAGCAGTTCTTC	CAISGTLAGQTYNEQFF
TRBV9	-	TRBJ2-3	TRBD2	TGTGCCAGCAGCGATAGCGGGTCCACAGATACGCAGTATTTT	CASSDSGSTDTQYF
TRBV5-1	-	TRBJ2-7	TRBD1	TGCGCCAGCAGCTCGAACGGACAGGGCTCCTACGAGCAGTACTTC	CASSSNGQGSYEQYF
TRBV5-6	once	TRBJ2-1	-	TGTGCCAGCAGCTTGGAAGTTAGCGGCTCCTACAATGAGCAGTTCTTC	CASSLEVSGSYNEQFF
TRBV29-1	-	TRBJ2-1	TRBD2	TGCAGCGTTGAAGCCGGACTAGCGGGCGAGGGCAATGAGCAGTTCTTC	CSVEAGLAGEGNEQFF
TRBV6-5	-	TRBJ1-4	-	TGTGCCAGCAGTTTTTACCGGGCCCCGCTTATTTTT	CASSFYRAPLIF
TRBV4-3	-	TRBJ2-3	-	TGCGCCAGCAGCCAAGAGTCATGGCGAGCCAGCACAGATACGCAGTATTTT	CASSQESWRASTDTQYF
TRBV18	-	TRBJ1-1	TRBD1	TGTGCCAGCTCACCCCCCGCGACAGGGACCACTGAAGCTTTCTTT	CASSPPATGTTEAFF
TRBV6-6	-	TRBJ1-5	-	TGTGCCAGCAGTCCCCCGGGAAGTGGGAATCAGCCCCAGCATTTT	CASSPPGSGNQPQHF
TRBV10-2	-	TRBJ1-1	-	TGCGCCAGCGGGTCCGCCGGATGGGGAGGCACTGAAGCTTTCTTT	CASGSAGWGGTEAFF
TRBV10-1	-	TRBJ1-5	-	TGCGCCAGCAGTGAGTCTGGGATGAGCCTGTATAGCAATCAGCCCCAGCATTTT	CASSESGMSLYSNQPQHF
TRBV25-1	-	TRBJ2-1	-	TGTGCCAGCAGTGAACGGGTGTACAATGAGCAGTTCTTC	CASSERVYNEQFF
TRBV18	few	TRBJ2-7	-	TGTGCCAGCTCACCACCCGCAGGGTCAGACGAGCAGTACTTC	CASSPPAGSDEQYF
TRBV5-4	-	TRBJ2-2	TRBD1	TGTGCCAGCAGCTTGGTCAGGGACAGAACCGGGGAGCTGTTTTTT	CASSLVRDRTGELFF
TRBV28	-	TRBJ2-1	-	TGTGCCAGCAGTTTGTCATATGAGCAGTTCTTC	CASSLSYEQFF
TRBV6-5	-	TRBJ2-7	-	TGTGCCAGCACCCCTACAGGGATTGTAAGGGAGCAGTACTTC	CASTPTGIVREQYF
TRBV5-6	-	TRBJ1-2	-	TGTGCCAGCAGCCCCGGACAAGACGGCTACACCTTC	CASSPGQDGYTF